One sample yielded the 30 T cell receptor beta chains listed below, sequenced in a study of regulatory T cells in long-lasting Graves disease. Sample time point: persistent/refractory GD, antithyroid drugs over 5 years with positive TRAb. Generation of the TCR library employed RNA extracted from PBMCs. Through Arm-PCR of CDR3 regions and iRepertoire HTBI primers, TCR beta libraries were built. Each CDR3 protein is one row after TCRdb ran MiXCR on the multiplex PCR reads. The repertoire includes 650,000 to 850,000 distinct CDR3 sequences, 30% of them detected once, and 40% to 50% sits in the top ten. The material was peripheral blood mononuclear cells (PBMCs), obtained when the disease was refractory, from a patient treated with antithyroid drugs. These receptor sequences come from a female donor with Graves disease.

The chain carries TRBV12-3 or TRBV12-4 and TRBJ2-3; 9 bases map to TRBD1. After removal of 7 bases from V and 0 bases from J, the junction contained 5 bases not matched to a gene. The CDR3 sequence is 15 residues long. DNA of the CDR3: TGTGCCAGCACTATGACAGGGGGAAGCACAGATACGCAGTATTTT. Residues: CASTMTGGSTDTQYF.

V usage is TRBV29-1 and J usage is TRBJ1-1; no definite D call. This CDR3 is built from 13 residues. V was cut by 1 base and J by 0 bases, with 6 bases left in between. Per the germline V gene, CDR1 is SQVTM and CDR2 is ANQGSEA. This chain's CDR3 is CSVEASVNTEAFF. The CDR3 DNA is TGCAGCGTTGAAGCTTCAGTGAACACTGAAGCTTTCTTT. Supplemented by reference TRBV29-1 and TRBJ1-1, the full variable domain reads SAVISQKPSRDICQRGTSLTIQCQVDSQVTMMFWYRQQPGQSLTLIATANQGSEATYESGFVIDKFPISRPNLTFSTLTVSNMSPEDSSIYLCSVEASVNTEAFFGQGTRLTVV.

The chain is built from TRBV29-1 and TRBJ1-1; D gene uncertain. CDR1 and CDR2 (germline): SQVTM, ANQGSEA. Trimming stripped 3 bases from V and 1 base from J, with 9 bases between. This CDR3 comprises 13 residues. The CDR3 DNA follows: TGCAGCGTTGACGACGACACGAACACTGAAGCTTTCTTT. Its protein is CSVDDDTNTEAFF.

This clonotype appeared once. The chain couples TRBV2 to TRBJ1-5, with D tentatively TRBD1 (6 bases). The CDR3 runs 14 residues. Between the trimmed V and J ends, which lost 6 bases and 3 bases, there was a span of 12 bases. Germline values: CDR1 SNHLY, CDR2 FYNNEI. CDR3 amino acids: CASRPGGPNQPQHF. The DNA for the CDR3 is TGTGCCAGCAGACCGGGGGGCCCCAATCAGCCCCAGCATTTT.

This clonotype was seen repeatedly, ten times or more. This sequence joins TRBV2 and TRBJ1-2; D remains unclear. Germline V gene data show CDR1 as SNHLY and CDR2 as FYNNEI. This CDR3 spans 12 amino acids. V was clipped by 9 bases and J by 0 bases, with 8 bases between them. DNA of the CDR3: TGTGCCAGATACAGTCCTAACTATGGCTACACCTTC. Protein product: CARYSPNYGYTF.

This sequence joins TRBV20-1 and TRBJ2-7; 11 bases are shared with TRBD2. V was clipped by 3 bases and J by 0 bases; unmatched bases: 4. Looked up from germline, CDR1 is DFQATT and CDR2 is SNEGSKA (reference sequence). This CDR3 is 15 amino acids long. The CDR3 region is CSASGTSGSSYEQYF. In DNA, the CDR3 is TGCAGTGCTAGCGGAACTAGCGGGAGCTCCTACGAGCAGTACTTC.

The genes are TRBV30 and TRBJ1-2; unclear D gene. Looked up from germline, CDR1 is GTSNPN and CDR2 is SVGIG (reference sequence). The CDR3 length is 13 residues. With 2 bases removed from V and 5 bases from J, the gap between germline ends came to 12 bases. CDR3 loop: CAWSPTPDYGYTF. The CDR3 DNA is TGTGCCTGGAGTCCGACACCTGATTATGGCTACACCTTC.

This clonotype was detected a few times. The chain links TRBV15 to TRBJ2-5, with D unclear. The V end lost 0 bases, the J end lost 5 bases, and 10 bases lay between the germline ends. Per the germline V gene, CDR1 is LNHNV and CDR2 is YYDKDF (reference sequence). This CDR3 is 14 amino acids long. In DNA form, the CDR3 reads TGTGCCACCAGCAGAGAGTCGAGGCAGGAGACCCAGTACTTC. This encodes CATSRESRQETQYF.

This clonotype was counted between two and nine times. CDR3 DNA sequence: TGTGCCAGCAGCGCGGACGGGACAGCGAACGAAAAACTGTTTTTT. Translated: CASSADGTANEKLFF. The chain uses TRBV9 and TRBJ1-4; 7 positions match TRBD1. The CDR3 has 15 amino acids. With 3 bases clipped from V and 8 bases from J, the junction kept 10 bases outside the gene matches. Germline V gene data show CDR1 as SGDLS and CDR2 as YYNGEE.

This clonotype came up many times. The chain has TRBV11-2 and TRBJ2-7; 11 bases line up with TRBD2. V lost 5 bases and J lost 3; bases outside the gene matches: 6. The CDR3 spans 15 residues. Germline CDR1 reads SGHAT; CDR2 reads FQNNGV. The CDR3 sequence is CASSPGLAEYYEQYF. CDR3 nucleotides: TGTGCCAGCAGCCCGGGACTAGCGGAATACTACGAGCAGTACTTC.

This clonotype has just a few counts. The J gene is TRBJ1-4, the V gene TRBV27; perhaps TRBD1 as D (5 bases). The V end lost 4 bases, the J end lost 0 bases, and 9 bases lay between the germline ends. The CDR3 loop spans 15 amino acids. Germline V lookup: CDR1 MNHEY, CDR2 SMNVEV (reference sequence). The DNA of the CDR3 is TGTGCCAGCAGTTGGGACGTCGCAACTAATGAAAAACTGTTTTTT. Translation: CASSWDVATNEKLFF.

This clonotype was detected only a few times. V usage is TRBV7-2 and J usage is TRBJ1-3, with D unresolved. CDR1 and CDR2 (germline): SGHTA, FQGNSA. The CDR3 totals 13 residues. V lost 3 bases to trimming and J lost 4 bases, with 7 bases between them. CDR3 bases: TGTGCCAGCAGCTTTTCGGGCGGAAACACCATATATTTT. Protein: CASSFSGGNTIYF.

V usage is TRBV4-1 and J usage is TRBJ2-5, with D possibly matching TRBD1 (6 bases). Trimming removed 5 bases from V and 5 bases from J, with 18 bases in between. The CDR3 runs to 15 residues. The germline V gene encodes CDR1 MGHRA and CDR2 YSYEKL. The CDR3 loop reads CASSYGQSPWETQYF. DNA of the CDR3: TGCGCCAGCAGCTACGGACAGTCTCCCTGGGAGACCCAGTACTTC.

V and J are TRBV20-1 and TRBJ1-2; 8 nucleotides agree with TRBD1. This CDR3 has 16 amino acids. The V gene's germline CDR1 is DFQATT and CDR2 SNEGSKA (reference sequence). V was pared by 1 base and J by 3 bases, with 10 bases of the junction left unmatched. Written as DNA, the CDR3 is TGCAGTGCTAGAGGTAGTACAGGGGGTTCGCACTATGGCTACACCTTC. It is translated as CSARGSTGGSHYGYTF.

This clonotype was recorded at least ten times. This chain joins TRBV28 and TRBJ2-7, with 7 nucleotides matching TRBD1. The CDR3 is made up of 16 amino acids. Trimming removed 4 bases from V and 2 bases from J; junction bases left unmatched: 11. Looked up from germline, CDR1 is MDHEN and CDR2 is SYDVKM. Written as DNA, the CDR3 is TGTGCCAGCAGTTACGTCAGGATGACAGGGCCCTACGAGCAGTACTTC. Amino acid sequence: CASSYVRMTGPYEQYF.

This chain connects TRBV7-9 to TRBJ2-7, with 10 bases fitting TRBD2. V lost 2 bases, J lost 7 bases, and 11 bases stayed unmatched. Germline V gene sequence: CDR1 SEHNR, CDR2 FQNEAQ (reference sequence). The CDR3 spans 16 residues. CDR3 in amino acids: CASSLIPGPTSGEQYF. As DNA, the CDR3 is TGTGCCAGCAGCTTAATCCCGGGACCGACTAGCGGGGAGCAGTACTTC.

This clonotype was detected a few times. The gene calls are TRBV27 and TRBJ1-6; 8 positions match TRBD1. V lost 5 bases and J lost 5; bases outside the gene matches: 2. Per the germline V gene, CDR1 is MNHEY and CDR2 is SMNVEV (reference sequence). There are 14 residues in the CDR3. The CDR3 coding sequence is TGTGCCAGCAGTATGACAGGGGATAATTCACCCCTCCACTTT. Translation: CASSMTGDNSPLHF.

The chain carries TRBV7-9 and TRBJ1-4, with D possibly TRBD1 on 6 matching bases. Germline lookup yields CDR1 SEHNR and CDR2 FQNEAQ (reference sequence). Trimming removed 5 bases from V and 3 bases from J, with 16 bases in between. The CDR3 is 16 residues long. Here the CDR3 DNA reads TGTGCCAGCAGCCCACAGGGATGGGGGTCTAATGAAAAACTGTTTTTT. This encodes CASSPQGWGSNEKLFF.

This clonotype was seen more than once but under ten times. CDR3 nucleotide sequence: TGTGCCAGCAGCCAAGAAGAGGGGGCGGCGGGATACACCGGGGAGCTGTTTTTT. Its protein is CASSQEEGAAGYTGELFF. The chain has TRBV3-1 and TRBJ2-2; perhaps TRBD1 as D (7 bases). There are 18 residues in the CDR3. V was pared by 0 bases and J by 3 bases, with 17 bases between. The germline CDR1 and CDR2 sequences are LGHDT and YNNKEL (reference sequence).

This clonotype was seen just once. The rearrangement uses TRBV30 and TRBJ2-1; D unresolved. The CDR3 runs to 15 residues. Per the germline V gene, CDR1 is GTSNPN and CDR2 is SVGIG (reference sequence). V was cut by 2 bases and J by 0 bases, with 11 bases left in between. CDR3 sequence (DNA): TGTGCCTGGAGTTCAGACATATACTCCTACAATGAGCAGTTCTTC. Residues: CAWSSDIYSYNEQFF.

Only a few counts were recorded for this clonotype. The chain combines TRBV10-3 with TRBJ2-5; D call uncertain. The J call is in doubt because the DNA end fits TRBJ2-7 better. The CDR3 sequence is 11 residues long. Per the germline V gene, CDR1 is ENHRY and CDR2 is SYGVKD. The CDR3 region is CAISLKDEQYF. The CDR3 nucleotides are TGTGCCATCAGCCTGAAAGACGAGCAGTACTTC.

The table lists this clonotype with many counts. The gene calls are TRBV7-3 and TRBJ2-7, with D perhaps matching TRBD2 (7 bases). This CDR3 is 15 amino acids long. CDR1 and CDR2 from the germline V gene are SGHTA and FQGTGA. Trimming took off 5 bases at V and 4 bases at J, with 18 bases between the two ends. This CDR3 reads CASSTYGGREYEQYF. In nucleotides, the CDR3 is TGTGCCAGCAGCACCTACGGGGGGCGAGAGTACGAGCAGTACTTC.

The sample holds many counts of this clonotype. The chain couples TRBV6-1 to TRBJ1-1; tentatively, D is TRBD1 (5 bases). Trimming left V 6 bases short and J 1 base short, with 15 bases between. CDR1 is MNHNS and CDR2 is SASEGT in the germline V gene. This CDR3 has 15 amino acids. The CDR3 DNA sequence: TGTGCCAGCAGCGACAGAGCCCGGGGGAACACTGAAGCTTTCTTT. This codes for CASSDRARGNTEAFF.

In this sample, this clonotype turned up a few times. The junction differs from germline at one of its ends, possibly a read error. The gene calls are TRBV12-3 or TRBV12-4 and TRBJ2-5; TRBD2 aligns across 9 bases. This CDR3 contains 15 residues. CDR3 sequence: CASSLAGARQETQYF. The CDR3 nucleotides read TGTGCCAGCAGCTTAGCGGGGGCCCGCCAAGAGACCCAGTACTTC.

At least ten counts were recorded for this clonotype. This chain connects TRBV2 to TRBJ1-2; D unresolved. In germline, CDR1 is SNHLY, CDR2 FYNNEI. The CDR3 extends over 12 amino acids. V lost 9 bases to trimming and J lost 3 bases, with 11 bases between them. As DNA, the CDR3 is TGTGCCAGACTAAGTGGAGACTATGGCTACACCTTC. It is translated as CARLSGDYGYTF.

This clonotype was observed many times. This chain joins TRBV28 and TRBJ1-2; 8 positions agree with TRBD1. The CDR3 is 15 residues long. Germline-derived CDR1 and CDR2 are MDHEN and SYDVKM. The junction had 10 bases not matched to a gene; V was cut back by 6 bases and J by 4 bases. This CDR3 reads CASRQFGQGTYGYTF. CDR3 sequence (DNA): TGTGCCAGCAGACAATTCGGACAGGGAACCTATGGCTACACCTTC.

The V call is TRBV27, the J call TRBJ2-5; no clear D. The germline V gene encodes CDR1 MNHEY and CDR2 SMNVEV (reference sequence). The V and J ends lost 5 bases and 1 base respectively, with 11 bases between them. The CDR3 covers 14 residues. The DNA of the CDR3 is TGTGCCAGCAGTGATGCCGGGCTCCAAGAGACCCAGTACTTC. This codes for CASSDAGLQETQYF.

The rearrangement uses TRBV5-1 and TRBJ2-5; 13 bases are a match to TRBD2. Germline V gene lookup returns CDR1 SGHRS and CDR2 YFSETQ. This CDR3 comprises 16 residues. V lost 4 bases to trimming and J lost 0 bases; unmatched junction nucleotides: 3. The CDR3 DNA reads as TGCGCCAGCAGCCCGGGACTAGCGGGACACCAAGAGACCCAGTACTTC. Translation gives CASSPGLAGHQETQYF. Full variable domain (rest looked up from reference TRBV5-1 and TRBJ2-5): KAGVTQTPRYLIKTRGQQVTLSCSPISGHRSVSWYQQTPGQGLQFLFEYFSETQRNKGNFPGRFSGRQFSNSRSEMNVSTLELGDSALYLCASSPGLAGHQETQYFGPGTRLLVL.

The table lists this clonotype with a few counts. The V and J genes are TRBV19 and TRBJ1-5; TRBD1 matches at 7 bases. V lost 5 bases, J lost 2 bases, and 9 bases stayed unmatched. This CDR3 has 16 residues. Germline CDR1 LNHDA, CDR2 SQIVND (reference sequence). CDR3 sequence: CASSVTTGSGNQPQHF. CDR3 sequence (DNA): TGTGCCAGTAGTGTGACGACAGGGTCGGGCAATCAGCCCCAGCATTTT.

This clonotype was counted a few times. The DNA of the CDR3 is TGTGCCAGCAGCTCGACAGGGGACGTTTTTGGCTACACCTTC. This translates into CASSSTGDVFGYTF. V is TRBV5-6 and J is TRBJ1-2; TRBD1 matches at 8 bases. After removal of 3 bases from V and 7 bases from J, the junction contained 8 bases not matched to a gene. CDR1 is SGHDT and CDR2 is YYEEEE in the germline V gene. This CDR3 has 14 residues. Combining the CDR3 with reference TRBV5-6 and TRBJ1-2 gives the whole variable domain DAGVTQSPTHLIKTRGQQVTLRCSPKSGHDTVSWYQQALGQGPQFIFQYYEEEERQRGNFPDRFSGHQFPNYSSELNVNALLLGDSALYLCASSSTGDVFGYTFGSGTRLTVV.